These 19 T cell receptor beta chains share one sample of origin, sequenced in a study of a mutant IDH1 vaccine in newly diagnosed glioma. Their cognate antigens are unknown. Time point noted: week 47, end of study. Vaccine doses each comprised 300 ug of mutant IDH1 20-mer peptide, with topical imiquimod. Data came from immunoSEQ multiplex PCR; TCRdb stores just in-frame clones and leaves some out. The sample yields about 56,000 clones, about four fifths seen once. The specimen comprised PBMCs, sampled from a glioma patient whose treatment included an IDH1 peptide vaccine. Receptor source: a woman between 45 and 60 years old with glioma.

The DNA for the CDR3 is TGCGCCAGCAGCCACGTAGGAGCCGCAGCGCAGTATTTT. Its protein product is CASSHVGAAAQYF. V and J are TRBV4-1 and TRBJ2-3; D gene unclear. Germline V gene sequence: CDR1 MGHRA, CDR2 YSYEKL. The CDR3 is 13 amino acids. V was pared by 3 bases and J by 10 bases, with 14 bases between.

The chain recombines TRBV6-1 with TRBJ2-3, with D tentatively TRBD1 (7 bases). Per germline, CDR1 MNHNS and CDR2 SASEGT. V lost 3 bases and J lost 2, with 12 bases in between. CDR3 size: 15 residues. The chain's CDR3 is CASSDQGGTTDTQYF. CDR3 nucleotides: TGTGCCAGCAGTGACCAGGGGGGAACCACAGATACGCAGTATTTT.

The V and J genes are TRBV19 and TRBJ2-2; D is perhaps TRBD1 or TRBD2 (5 bases each). The CDR3 has 15 residues. The V gene lost 4 bases and the J gene lost 4 bases, with 13 bases spanning the gap. The V gene's germline CDR1 is LNHDA and CDR2 SQIVND (reference sequence). The CDR3 loop reads CASSTSGTATGELFF. The CDR3 region has the DNA TGTGCCAGTAGTACTTCCGGGACGGCCACCGGGGAGCTGTTTTTT.

This chain uses TRBV19 with TRBJ2-7, with 14 bases aligning to TRBD2. Per the germline V gene, CDR1 is LNHDA and CDR2 is SQIVND (reference sequence). After removal of 5 bases from V and 3 bases from J, the junction contained 6 bases not matched to a gene. There are 16 residues in the CDR3. The CDR3 sequence: CASSPRTSGGLYEQYF. CDR3 sequence (DNA): TGTGCCAGTAGTCCCCGGACTAGCGGGGGGCTCTACGAGCAGTACTTC.

This chain joins TRBV6-1 and TRBJ1-6; D perhaps matches TRBD1 (5 bases). The V and J ends lost 7 bases and 7 bases respectively, with 14 bases between them. In germline, CDR1 is MNHNS, CDR2 SASEGT. The CDR3 sequence is 14 residues long. CDR3 protein: CASKDSKNNSPLHF. Written as DNA, the CDR3 is TGTGCCAGCAAAGACAGCAAGAACAATTCACCCCTCCACTTT.

The chain combines TRBV19 with TRBJ1-5; weak D call: TRBD1 (5 bases). CDR1 LNHDA and CDR2 SQIVND come from the germline V gene (reference sequence). CDR3 size: 15 residues. Trimming shortened V by 3 bases and J by 1 base, and 10 bases separated the two germline ends. CDR3: CASSMGGRSNQPQHF. DNA of the CDR3: TGTGCCAGTAGTATGGGGGGAAGGAGCAATCAGCCCCAGCATTTT.

Only one count was recorded for this clone. This chain joins TRBV5-1 and TRBJ1-2, with D hard to call. Germline V gene data show CDR1 as SGHRS and CDR2 as YFSETQ. Trimming stripped 4 bases from V and 6 bases from J, with 16 bases between. The CDR3 runs 14 residues. The CDR3 nucleotides read TGCGCCAGCAGCCCACGGACGGATTACCATGGCTACACCTTC. Residues: CASSPRTDYHGYTF.

Only one count was recorded for this clone. The chain employs TRBV19 and TRBJ1-5, with a tentative D call TRBD1 (5 bases). The V gene's germline CDR1 is LNHDA and CDR2 SQIVND (reference sequence). The CDR3 extends over 14 amino acids. Trimming took off 7 bases at V and 4 bases at J, with 14 bases between the two ends. The CDR3 DNA reads TGTGCCAGTATCGGGGCCCCGAGGAATCAGCCCCAGCATTTT. Amino acid sequence: CASIGAPRNQPQHF.

This chain uses TRBV5-1 with TRBJ1-2, with D unresolved. This CDR3 region has 13 residues. In germline, CDR1 is SGHRS, CDR2 YFSETQ. V lost 4 bases and J 4 bases, leaving 11 bases between the germline ends. The chain's CDR3 is CASSREAGYGYTF. In DNA form, the CDR3 reads TGCGCCAGCAGCCGCGAGGCCGGCTATGGCTACACCTTC.

This sequence joins TRBV9 and TRBJ2-7, with 8 bases aligning to TRBD2. The CDR3 has 15 amino acids. Germline loops: CDR1 SGDLS, CDR2 YYNGEE. Trimming cost V 3 bases and J 6 bases; bases outside gene matches: 11. The CDR3 spells CASSEGGGPLVEQYF. The CDR3 coding sequence is TGTGCCAGCAGCGAAGGCGGGGGGCCCCTTGTCGAGCAGTACTTC.

This rearrangement joins TRBV15 to TRBJ1-5; 7 bases map to TRBD1. Germline CDR1 reads LNHNV; CDR2 reads YYDKDF (reference sequence). The junction had 13 bases not matched to a gene; V was cut back by 0 bases and J by 5 bases. The CDR3 consists of 18 residues. The CDR3 is CATSRDLRLGQVYQPQHF. The CDR3 DNA reads as TGTGCCACCAGCAGAGATCTCCGTTTAGGACAGGTCTATCAGCCCCAGCATTTT.

In this sample, this clone turned up a few times. CDR3 in amino acids: CASSLIFNEKLFF. The CDR3 nucleotides are TGTGCCAGCAGCTTAATATTTAATGAAAAACTGTTTTTT. The V and J genes are TRBV7-2 and TRBJ1-4, with D hard to call. The CDR3 extends over 13 amino acids. The V gene's germline CDR1 is SGHTA and CDR2 FQGNSA. Deletions cut 2 bases from V and 4 bases from J, with 5 bases between.

The chain joins TRBV7-8 to TRBJ1-5; D gene uncertain. V was trimmed by 5 bases and J by 4 bases, leaving 6 bases between them. The CDR3 totals 12 residues. Per the germline V gene, CDR1 is SGHVS and CDR2 is FQNEAQ. The CDR3 DNA follows: TGTGCCAGCAGCCATAAAAATCAGCCCCAGCATTTT. Protein sequence: CASSHKNQPQHF.

The J gene is TRBJ1-5, the V gene TRBV19; D is unresolved. The germline V gene encodes CDR1 LNHDA and CDR2 SQIVND (reference sequence). V shed 4 bases and J shed 5 bases, with 12 bases lying between them. CDR3 length: 14 residues. This CDR3 is CASSTTDGYQPQHF. CDR3 DNA sequence: TGTGCCAGTAGTACCACGGACGGGTATCAGCCCCAGCATTTT.

The chain recombines TRBV9 with TRBJ1-6; D not resolved. CDR1 is SGDLS and CDR2 is YYNGEE in the germline V gene. Trimming took off 3 bases at V and 7 bases at J, with 14 bases between the two ends. The CDR3 sequence is 15 residues long. The CDR3 nucleotides are TGTGCCAGCAGCGACTCCACCTCTAAAAATTCACCCCTCCACTTT. This gives the protein CASSDSTSKNSPLHF.

The chain couples TRBV7-2 to TRBJ2-2, with a tentative D call TRBD2 (5 bases). This CDR3 contains 14 residues. V gave up 3 bases and J gave up 7 bases, with 12 bases separating them. Germline V lookup: CDR1 SGHTA, CDR2 FQGNSA. CDR3 sequence (DNA): TGTGCCAGCAGCTTGGCAGAGGGTAGCGGGGAGCTGTTTTTT. As protein: CASSLAEGSGELFF. Full variable domain (missing parts from reference TRBV7-2 and TRBJ2-2): GAGVSQSPSNKVTEKGKDVELRCDPISGHTALYWYRQSLGQGLEFLIYFQGNSAPDKSGLPSDRFSAERTGGSVSTLTIQRTQQEDSAVYLCASSLAEGSGELFFGEGSRLTVL.

The V call is TRBV7-9, the J call TRBJ2-6; TRBD2 matches 9 bases. This CDR3 contains 18 residues. CDR1 is SEHNR, CDR2 FQNEAQ, per germline (reference sequence). Trimming at V came to 5 bases and at J to 0 bases, leaving 8 bases not matched to a gene. The CDR3 DNA reads as TGTGCCAGCAGCCCTTATGCGGGAGGGGGCTCTGGGGCCAACGTCCTGACTTTC. It specifies CASSPYAGGGSGANVLTF.

This chain uses TRBV5-5 with TRBJ1-6; D uncertain. The germline gives CDR1 SGHKS, CDR2 YYEKEE (reference sequence). V lost 1 base, J lost 0 bases, and 8 bases lay in between. The CDR3 contains 16 residues. Here the CDR3 reads CASSLLGSSYNSPLHF. CDR3 nucleotide sequence: TGTGCCAGCAGCTTGTTAGGGAGCTCCTATAATTCACCCCTCCACTTT.

The chain employs TRBV9 and TRBJ2-3; possibly TRBD2 for D (5 bases). Germline V gene lookup returns CDR1 SGDLS and CDR2 YYNGEE. The V end was cut by 0 bases, the J end by 6 bases, with 5 bases between. The CDR3 extends over 12 amino acids. This CDR3 is CASSVGEDTQYF. CDR3 coding DNA: TGTGCCAGCAGCGTAGGGGAGGATACGCAGTATTTT.